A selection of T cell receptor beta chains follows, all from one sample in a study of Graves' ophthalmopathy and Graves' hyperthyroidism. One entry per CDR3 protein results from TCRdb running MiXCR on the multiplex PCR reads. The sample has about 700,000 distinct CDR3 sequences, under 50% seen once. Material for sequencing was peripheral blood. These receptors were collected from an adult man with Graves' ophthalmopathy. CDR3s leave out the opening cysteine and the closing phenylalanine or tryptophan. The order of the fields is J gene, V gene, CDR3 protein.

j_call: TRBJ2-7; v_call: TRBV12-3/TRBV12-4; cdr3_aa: ASTQNTHEQY
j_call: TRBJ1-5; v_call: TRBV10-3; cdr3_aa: ASPGQGAYGNQPQH
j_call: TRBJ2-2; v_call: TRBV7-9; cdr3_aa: ASSPDRDRDTGELF
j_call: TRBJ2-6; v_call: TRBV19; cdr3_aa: ASGPRTAGANVLT
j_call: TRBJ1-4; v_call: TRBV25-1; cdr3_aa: ASSESGTEKLF
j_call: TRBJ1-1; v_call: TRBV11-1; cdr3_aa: ASSPLFWGVNTEAF
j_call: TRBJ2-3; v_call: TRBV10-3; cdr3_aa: AISDGAGPPDTQY
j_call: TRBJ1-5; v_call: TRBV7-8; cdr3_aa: ASSLGGWNQPQH
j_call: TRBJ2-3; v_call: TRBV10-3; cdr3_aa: AISESQYTDTQY
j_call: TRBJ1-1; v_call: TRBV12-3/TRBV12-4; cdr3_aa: ASSFSDRSEAF
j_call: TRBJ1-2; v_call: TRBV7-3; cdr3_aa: ASSSHGAGDT
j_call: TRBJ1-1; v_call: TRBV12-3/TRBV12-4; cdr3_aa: ASSLGYTEAF
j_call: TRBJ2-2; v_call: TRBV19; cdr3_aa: AIRAEYGGELF
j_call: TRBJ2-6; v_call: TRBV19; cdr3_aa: ASSPQTPQDRESVLT
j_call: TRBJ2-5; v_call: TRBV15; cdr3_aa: ATSYWETQY
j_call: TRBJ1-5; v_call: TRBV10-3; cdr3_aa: AIRLAGEQPQH
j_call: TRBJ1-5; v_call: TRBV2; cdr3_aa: ASSENQGQISNQPQH
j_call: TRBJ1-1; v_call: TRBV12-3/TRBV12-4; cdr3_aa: ASSLEGTGGRLSEAF
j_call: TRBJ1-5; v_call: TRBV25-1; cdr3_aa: ASSGGPRNQPQH
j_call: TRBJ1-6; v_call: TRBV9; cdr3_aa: ASSQDMGVGSPLH
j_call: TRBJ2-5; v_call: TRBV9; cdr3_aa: ASSVGSSGVQTQY
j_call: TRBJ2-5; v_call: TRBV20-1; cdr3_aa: SAREGDWTQY
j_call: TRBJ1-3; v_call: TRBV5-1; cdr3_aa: ASRRDRASGNTIY
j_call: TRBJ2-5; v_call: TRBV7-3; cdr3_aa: ASSAGGAGGQETQY
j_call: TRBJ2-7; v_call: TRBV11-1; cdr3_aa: ASGRDPSYEQY
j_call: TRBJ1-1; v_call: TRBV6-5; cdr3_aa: ASSYDRAATEAF
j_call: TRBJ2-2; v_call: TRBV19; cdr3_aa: ASSSPPRTGELF
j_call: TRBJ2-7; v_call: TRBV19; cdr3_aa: ASSKASGSNHEQY
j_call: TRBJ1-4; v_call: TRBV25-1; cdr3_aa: ASRETTNEKLF
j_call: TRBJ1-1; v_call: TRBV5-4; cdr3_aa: ASSMGRTEAF
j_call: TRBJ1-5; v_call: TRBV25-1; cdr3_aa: ASSQEGDRGGQPQH
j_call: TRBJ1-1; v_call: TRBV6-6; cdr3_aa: ASSYSSWGRGTEAF
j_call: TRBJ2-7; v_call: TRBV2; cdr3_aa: ASSRVRAYSYEQY
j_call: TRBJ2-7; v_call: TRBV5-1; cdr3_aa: ASSPTDPYEQY
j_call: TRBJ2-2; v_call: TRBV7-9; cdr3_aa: ASSQHTGNTGELF
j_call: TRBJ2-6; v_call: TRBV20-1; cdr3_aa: SARPRGAGANVLT
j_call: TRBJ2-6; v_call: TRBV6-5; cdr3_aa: ASSSGGANVLT
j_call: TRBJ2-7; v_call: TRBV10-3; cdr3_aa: ARVMHPGSYEQY
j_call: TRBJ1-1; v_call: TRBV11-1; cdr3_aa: DHSPGGQGWYSGDTEAF
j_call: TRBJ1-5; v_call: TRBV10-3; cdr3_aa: AISAGGGAGQPQH
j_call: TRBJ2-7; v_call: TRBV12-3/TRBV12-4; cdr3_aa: ASSPWDRPYEQY
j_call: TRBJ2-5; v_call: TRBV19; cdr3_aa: ASSIRPGERETQY
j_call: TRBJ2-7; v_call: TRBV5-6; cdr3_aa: ASSLAYTTQYQY
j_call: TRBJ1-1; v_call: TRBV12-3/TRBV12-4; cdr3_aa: ASRARGLGANTEAF
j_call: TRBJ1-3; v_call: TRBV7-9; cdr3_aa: ASSLGQANTIY
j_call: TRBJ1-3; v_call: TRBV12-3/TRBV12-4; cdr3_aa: ASGGQSSGNTIY
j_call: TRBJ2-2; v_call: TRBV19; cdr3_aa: ASTLADTGELL
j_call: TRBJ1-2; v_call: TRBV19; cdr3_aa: ASRPTTGVGYGYT
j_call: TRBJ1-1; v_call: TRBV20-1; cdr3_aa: SARGKDRRNTEAF
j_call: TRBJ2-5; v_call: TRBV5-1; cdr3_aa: ASSLGWGDKRETQY
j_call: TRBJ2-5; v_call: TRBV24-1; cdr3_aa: ACDQGAKRTQY
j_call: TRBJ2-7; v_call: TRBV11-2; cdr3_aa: ASSPILGGEQY
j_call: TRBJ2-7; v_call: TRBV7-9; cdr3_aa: ASSRQGLSSSYEQY
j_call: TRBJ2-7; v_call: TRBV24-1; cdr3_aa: ATSDWTSGTTGEQY
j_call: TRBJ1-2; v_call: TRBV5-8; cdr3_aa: ASSLAMGGGSYGYT
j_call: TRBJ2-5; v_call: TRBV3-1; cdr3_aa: ASSQGPGLGKVETQY
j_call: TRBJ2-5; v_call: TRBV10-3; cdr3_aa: AISAVVAGAQETQY